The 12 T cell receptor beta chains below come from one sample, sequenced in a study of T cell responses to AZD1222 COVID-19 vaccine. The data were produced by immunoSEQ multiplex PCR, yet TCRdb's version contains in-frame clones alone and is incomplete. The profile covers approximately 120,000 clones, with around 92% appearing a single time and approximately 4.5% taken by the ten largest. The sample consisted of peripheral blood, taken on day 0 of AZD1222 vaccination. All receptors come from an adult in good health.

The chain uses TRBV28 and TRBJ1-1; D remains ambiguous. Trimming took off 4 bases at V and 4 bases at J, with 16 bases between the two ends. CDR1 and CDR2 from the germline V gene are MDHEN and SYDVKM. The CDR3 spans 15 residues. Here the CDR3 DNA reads TGTGCCAGCAGTTCCCCGGTTTATGAGGGCACTGAAGCTTTCTTT. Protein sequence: CASSSPVYEGTEAFF.

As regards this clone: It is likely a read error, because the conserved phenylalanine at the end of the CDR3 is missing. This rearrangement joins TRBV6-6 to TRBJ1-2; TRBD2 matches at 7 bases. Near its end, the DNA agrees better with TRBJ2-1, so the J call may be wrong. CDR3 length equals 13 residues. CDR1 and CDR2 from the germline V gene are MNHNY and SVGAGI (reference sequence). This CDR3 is CASSYSIGGSQFL. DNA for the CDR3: TGTGCCAGCAGTTACTCGATCGGGGGGTCCCAGTTCCTC.

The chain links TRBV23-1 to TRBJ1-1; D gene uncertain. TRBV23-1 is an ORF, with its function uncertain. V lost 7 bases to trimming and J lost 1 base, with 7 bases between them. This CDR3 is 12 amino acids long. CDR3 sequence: CASTRRNTEAFF. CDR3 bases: TGCGCCAGCACCCGCCGGAACACTGAAGCTTTCTTT.

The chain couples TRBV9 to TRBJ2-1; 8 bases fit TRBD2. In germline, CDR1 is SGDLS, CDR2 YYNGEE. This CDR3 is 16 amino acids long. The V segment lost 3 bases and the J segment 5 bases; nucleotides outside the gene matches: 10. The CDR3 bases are TGTGCCAGCAGCGAAAGGGGCGGGAGGAATCACAATGAGCAGTTCTTC. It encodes CASSERGGRNHNEQFF. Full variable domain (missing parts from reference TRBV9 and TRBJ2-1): DSGVTQTPKHLITATGQRVTLRCSPRSGDLSVYWYQQSLDQGLQFLIQYYNGEERAKGNILERFSAQQFPDLHSELNLSSLELGDSALYFCASSERGGRNHNEQFFGPGTRLTVL.

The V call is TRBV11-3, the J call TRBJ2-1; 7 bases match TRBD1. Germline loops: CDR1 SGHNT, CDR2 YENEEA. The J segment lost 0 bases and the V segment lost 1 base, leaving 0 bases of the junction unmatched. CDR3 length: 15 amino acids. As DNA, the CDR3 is TGTGCCAGCAGCTTAGGACAGGGCTCCTACAATGAGCAGTTCTTC. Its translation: CASSLGQGSYNEQFF.

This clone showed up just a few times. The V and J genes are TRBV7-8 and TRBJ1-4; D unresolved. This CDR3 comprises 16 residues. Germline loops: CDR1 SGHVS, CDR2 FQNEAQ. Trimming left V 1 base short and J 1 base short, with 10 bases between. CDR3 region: CASSLEGALTNEKLFF. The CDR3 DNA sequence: TGTGCCAGCAGCTTAGAGGGTGCCCTAACTAATGAAAAACTGTTTTTT.

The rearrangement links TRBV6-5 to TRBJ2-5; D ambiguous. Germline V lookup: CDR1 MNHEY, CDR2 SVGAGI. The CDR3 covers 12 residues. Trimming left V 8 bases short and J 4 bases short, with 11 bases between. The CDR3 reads CASSNQGETQYF. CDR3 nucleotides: TGTGCCAGCTCCAATCAAGGAGAGACCCAGTACTTC.

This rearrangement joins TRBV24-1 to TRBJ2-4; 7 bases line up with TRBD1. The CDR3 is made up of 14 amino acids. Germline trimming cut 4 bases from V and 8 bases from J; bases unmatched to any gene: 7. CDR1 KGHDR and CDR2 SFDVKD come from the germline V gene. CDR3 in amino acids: CATSDPTGKDIQYF. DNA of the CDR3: TGTGCCACCAGTGACCCGACAGGGAAGGACATTCAGTACTTC.

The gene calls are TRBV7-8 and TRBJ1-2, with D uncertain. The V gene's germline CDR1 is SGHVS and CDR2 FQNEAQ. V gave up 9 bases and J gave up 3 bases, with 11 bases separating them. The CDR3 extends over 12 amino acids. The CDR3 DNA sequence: TGTGCCAGTCTCCCTTCACACTATGGCTACACCTTC. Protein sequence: CASLPSHYGYTF.

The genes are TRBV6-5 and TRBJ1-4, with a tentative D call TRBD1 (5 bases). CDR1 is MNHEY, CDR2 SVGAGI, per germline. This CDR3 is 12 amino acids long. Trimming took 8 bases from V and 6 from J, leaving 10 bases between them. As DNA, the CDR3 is TGTGCCAGCGGAGGGGCCGATGAAAAACTGTTTTTT. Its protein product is CASGGADEKLFF.

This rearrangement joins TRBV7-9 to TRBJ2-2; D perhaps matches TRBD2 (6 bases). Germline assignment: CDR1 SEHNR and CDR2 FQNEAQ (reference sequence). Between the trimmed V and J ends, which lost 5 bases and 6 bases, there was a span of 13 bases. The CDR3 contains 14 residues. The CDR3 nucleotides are TGTGCCAGCAGCAGCATGGGGGGATCCGGGGAGCTGTTTTTT. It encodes CASSSMGGSGELFF.

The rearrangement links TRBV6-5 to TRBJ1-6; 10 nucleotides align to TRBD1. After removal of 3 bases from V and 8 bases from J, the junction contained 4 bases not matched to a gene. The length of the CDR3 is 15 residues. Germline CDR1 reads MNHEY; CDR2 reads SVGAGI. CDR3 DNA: TGTGCCAGCAGTTATGGGGACAGGGGCTATTCACCCCTCCACTTT. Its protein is CASSYGDRGYSPLHF.